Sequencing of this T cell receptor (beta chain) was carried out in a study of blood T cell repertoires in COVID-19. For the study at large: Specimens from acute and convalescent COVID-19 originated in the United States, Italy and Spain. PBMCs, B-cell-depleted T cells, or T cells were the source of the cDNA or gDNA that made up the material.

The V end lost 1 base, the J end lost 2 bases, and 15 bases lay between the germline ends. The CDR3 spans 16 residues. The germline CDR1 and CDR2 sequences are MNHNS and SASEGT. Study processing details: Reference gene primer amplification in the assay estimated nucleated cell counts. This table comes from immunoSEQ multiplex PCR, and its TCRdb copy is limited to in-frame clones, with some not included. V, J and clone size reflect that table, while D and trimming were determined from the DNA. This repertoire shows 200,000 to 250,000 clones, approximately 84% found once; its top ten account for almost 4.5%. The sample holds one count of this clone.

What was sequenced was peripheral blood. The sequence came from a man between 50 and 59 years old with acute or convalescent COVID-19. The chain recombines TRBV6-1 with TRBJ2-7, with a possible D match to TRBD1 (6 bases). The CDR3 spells CASSEGSGTNAYEQYF. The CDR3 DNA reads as TGTGCCAGCAGTGAAGGAAGTGGGACAAACGCCTACGAGCAGTACTTC.